Each of the 12 T cell receptor beta chains below was sequenced from the same sample in a study of vaccination effects on CD4 cells after COVID-19. No antigen has been assigned to these receptors. Measured with immunoSEQ multiplex PCR; TCRdb has only the in-frame clones, and not every one. The table lists 25,000 to 40,000 clones, 82% of them singletons. Antigen-specific CD4+ T cells expanded by the ViraFEST assay with viral peptide pools were then sequenced. With about 9 days of culture completed, CD4+ T cells were isolated. Subjects were given two BNT162b2 or mRNA-1273 vaccine doses. This specimen was CD4+ T cells from PBMCs cultured with HCoV-NL63 spike peptides, taken after COVID-19 vaccination. The receptors derive from a human donor who received a COVID-19 vaccine. Some clones in this sample may be carry-over from other donors' samples.

This rearrangement joins TRBV4-3 to TRBJ2-2; D perhaps matches TRBD1 (6 bases). The germline V gene has CDR1 LGHNA and CDR2 YSLEER. Trimming removed 5 bases at V and 6 bases at J, with 13 bases between. The CDR3 totals 14 residues. The CDR3 protein is CASSFRDKSGELFF. The DNA of the CDR3 is TGCGCCAGCAGCTTCCGGGACAAATCCGGGGAGCTGTTTTTT.

The rearrangement joins TRBV12-3 or TRBV12-4 to TRBJ2-5; a possible D gene is TRBD2 (6 bases). V shed 5 bases and J shed 9 bases, with 16 bases lying between them. This CDR3 has 13 residues. CDR3 loop: CASSRDSPTAQYF. The CDR3 coding sequence is TGTGCCAGCAGTCGGGACTCCCCAACGGCCCAGTACTTC.

This chain connects TRBV19 to TRBJ2-2; possible D gene TRBD1, 5 bases. V was trimmed by 3 bases and J by 1 base, leaving 6 bases between them. Looked up from germline, CDR1 is LNHDA and CDR2 is SQIVND (reference sequence). CDR3 length: 14 residues. The CDR3 DNA sequence: TGTGCCAGTAGTATTACAGGGAACACCGGGGAGCTGTTTTTT. This gives the protein CASSITGNTGELFF.

Note on this clone: Other DNA sequences from this sample encode an identical CDR3 as well. The V gene is TRBV7-9, the J gene TRBJ1-1, with a tentative D call TRBD1 (5 bases). The CDR3 is 13 amino acids. Trimming removed 2 bases from V and 5 bases from J, with 9 bases in between. Germline loops: CDR1 SEHNR, CDR2 FQNEAQ (reference sequence). The CDR3 DNA reads as TGTGCCAGCAGCTTACGTCAGGGAACTGAAGCTTTCTTT. It specifies CASSLRQGTEAFF.

V usage is TRBV5-1 and J usage is TRBJ1-2; D is possibly TRBD1 (5 bases). Germline CDR1 is SGHRS and CDR2 is YFSETQ. The CDR3 has 13 amino acids. V lost 0 bases, J lost 8 bases, and 11 bases lay in between. The CDR3 loop reads CASSLGQGSGYTF. In DNA, the CDR3 is TGCGCCAGCAGCTTGGGTCAGGGTAGCGGCTACACCTTC.

The gene calls are TRBV30 and TRBJ1-2; D remains ambiguous. Germline lookup yields CDR1 GTSNPN and CDR2 SVGIG (reference sequence). The CDR3 has 13 residues. Trimming removed 4 bases at V and 7 bases at J, with 16 bases between. CDR3 nucleotides: TGTGCCTGGAAGCTGGAAAGGTCGGGTGGCTACACCTTC. Protein sequence: CAWKLERSGGYTF.

This chain links TRBV9 with TRBJ2-3; the D is unclear. CDR1 SGDLS and CDR2 YYNGEE come from the germline V gene. This CDR3 comprises 14 residues. The V end lost 3 bases, the J end lost 2 bases, and 10 bases lay between the germline ends. The CDR3 coding sequence is TGTGCCAGCAGCGGTTTGGATTTCACAGATACGCAGTATTTT. It translates to CASSGLDFTDTQYF.

The chain uses TRBV20-1 and TRBJ2-5; the D gene is possibly TRBD2 (6 bases). The CDR3 consists of 11 residues. Germline CDR1 DFQATT, CDR2 SNEGSKA (reference sequence). Trimming cost V 2 bases and J 11 bases, with 12 bases left between them. The CDR3 is CSARLASRQYF. In nucleotides, the CDR3 is TGCAGTGCTAGACTAGCGTCGAGACAGTACTTC.

The chain uses TRBV23-1 and TRBJ2-2; 7 positions agree with TRBD1. TRBV23-1 is an ORF for which the function is uncertain. The trim removed 5 bases at V and 3 bases at J, leaving 3 bases unmatched. CDR3 size: 14 residues. The chain's CDR3 is CASSGQDDTGELFF. The DNA of the CDR3 is TGCGCCAGCAGTGGACAGGACGACACCGGGGAGCTGTTTTTT.

This chain uses TRBV12-3 or TRBV12-4 with TRBJ1-1; TRBD1 is a possible D gene (6 bases). CDR3 length: 12 amino acids. V was shortened by 4 bases and J by 7 bases, with 10 bases between the two germline ends. The CDR3 nucleotides read TGTGCCAGCAGTTCCGGGACATATGAAGCTTTCTTT. Translating it yields CASSSGTYEAFF.

The CDR3 DNA reads as TGCGCCAGCAGCTTCTTAGGACAGGGAACAGATACGCAGTATTTT. This codes for CASSFLGQGTDTQYF. The J gene is TRBJ2-3, the V gene TRBV5-1; 8 bases map to TRBD1. The CDR3 totals 15 residues. Germline-derived CDR1 and CDR2 are SGHRS and YFSETQ. The V segment lost 2 bases and the J segment 3 bases; nucleotides outside the gene matches: 5.

The chain employs TRBV5-1 and TRBJ2-2; D gene uncertain. V lost 4 bases to trimming and J lost 5 bases, with 15 bases between them. The length of the CDR3 is 15 residues. Germline CDR1 is SGHRS and CDR2 is YFSETQ. CDR3 residues: CASSQMDPRTGELFF. The CDR3 DNA is TGCGCCAGCAGCCAGATGGACCCGAGGACCGGGGAGCTGTTTTTT.